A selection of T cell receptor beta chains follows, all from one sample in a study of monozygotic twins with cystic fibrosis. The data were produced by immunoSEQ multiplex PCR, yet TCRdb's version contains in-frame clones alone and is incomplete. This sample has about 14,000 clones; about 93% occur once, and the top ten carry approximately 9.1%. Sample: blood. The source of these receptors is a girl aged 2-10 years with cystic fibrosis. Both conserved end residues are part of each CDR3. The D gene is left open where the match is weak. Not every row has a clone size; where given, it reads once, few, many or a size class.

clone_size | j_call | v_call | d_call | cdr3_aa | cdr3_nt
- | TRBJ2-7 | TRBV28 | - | CASSASDSYEQYF | TGTGCCAGCAGTGCGTCGGACAGCTACGAGCAGTACTTC
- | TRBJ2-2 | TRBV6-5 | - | CASSAQPANTGELFF | TGTGCCAGCAGCGCTCAGCCCGCGAACACCGGGGAGCTGTTTTTT
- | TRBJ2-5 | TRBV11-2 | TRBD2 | CASSPGGSGGKKETQYF | TGTGCCAGCAGCCCGGGAGGTAGCGGGGGGAAGAAAGAGACCCAGTACTTC
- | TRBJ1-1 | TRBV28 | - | CASSLVRAVRNTEAFF | TGTGCCAGCAGTTTGGTAAGGGCGGTAAGGAACACTGAAGCTTTCTTT
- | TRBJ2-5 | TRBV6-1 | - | CASSVLPGPQETQYF | TGTGCCAGCAGTGTTCTGCCGGGACCGCAAGAGACCCAGTACTTC
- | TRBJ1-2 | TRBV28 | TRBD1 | CASREDRGVDYGYTF | TGTGCCAGCAGGGAGGACAGGGGAGTTGACTATGGCTACACCTTC
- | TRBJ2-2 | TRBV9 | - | CASSVASRVANTGELFF | TGTGCCAGCAGCGTAGCGAGTAGGGTAGCGAACACCGGGGAGCTGTTTTTT
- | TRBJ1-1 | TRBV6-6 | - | CASSMPRGTEAFF | TGTGCCAGCAGCATGCCCCGGGGCACTGAAGCTTTCTTT
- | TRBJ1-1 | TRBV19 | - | CASSRGPGPVENTEAFF | TGTGCCAGTAGTAGGGGCCCCGGTCCCGTAGAGAACACTGAAGCTTTCTTT
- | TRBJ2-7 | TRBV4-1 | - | CASSPGYWDGNSYEQYF | TGCGCCAGCAGCCCCGGTTACTGGGACGGCAATTCCTACGAGCAGTACTTC
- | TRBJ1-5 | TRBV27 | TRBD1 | CASSVDRVNQPQHF | TGTGCCAGCAGCGTAGACAGGGTCAATCAGCCCCAGCATTTT
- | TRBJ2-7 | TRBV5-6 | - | CASSLAAEGLGYEQYF | TGTGCCAGCAGCTTGGCTGCGGAGGGCCTCGGGTACGAGCAGTACTTC
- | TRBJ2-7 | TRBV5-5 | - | CASSQDVYEQYF | TGTGCCAGCAGCCAAGATGTCTACGAGCAGTACTTC
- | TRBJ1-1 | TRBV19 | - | CASTFGQGSFF | -
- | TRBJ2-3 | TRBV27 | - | CASSLRAGSTDTQYF | TGTGCCAGCAGTTTAAGGGCGGGCTCCACAGATACGCAGTATTTT
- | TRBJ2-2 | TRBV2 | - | CASRDRNGELFF | TGTGCCAGCAGGGACAGAAACGGGGAGCTGTTTTTT
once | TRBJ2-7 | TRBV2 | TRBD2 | CASRQTSDEQYF | TGTGCCAGCAGGCAGACTAGCGACGAGCAGTACTTC
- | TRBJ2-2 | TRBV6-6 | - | CASSSQGLNTGELFF | TGTGCCAGCAGTTCCCAGGGACTGAACACCGGGGAGCTGTTTTTT
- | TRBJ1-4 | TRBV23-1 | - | CASSLGRGWVELFF | TGCGCCAGCAGTCTTGGGAGAGGGTGGGTAGAACTGTTTTTT
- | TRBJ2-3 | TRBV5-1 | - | CASSFGGRDTQYF | TGCGCCAGCAGCTTCGGCGGGCGAGATACGCAGTATTTT
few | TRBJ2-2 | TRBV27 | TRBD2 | CASTPGGANTGELFF | TGTGCCAGCACCCCCGGGGGGGCGAACACCGGGGAGCTGTTTTTT
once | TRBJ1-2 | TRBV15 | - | CATSGPGYGYTF | TGTGCCACGTCGGGCCCTGGCTATGGCTACACCTTC
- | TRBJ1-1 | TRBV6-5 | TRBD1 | CASWTGVRNTEAFF | TGTGCCAGTTGGACAGGGGTTAGAAACACTGAAGCTTTCTTT
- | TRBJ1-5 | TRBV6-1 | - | CASTDVSSNQPQHF | TGTGCCAGCACCGATGTCAGTTCCAATCAGCCCCAGCATTTT
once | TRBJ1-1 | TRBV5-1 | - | CASSPREGMNTEAFF | TGCGCCAGCAGCCCAAGAGAGGGGATGAACACTGAAGCTTTCTTT
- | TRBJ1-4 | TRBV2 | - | CASRDRRTNEKLFF | TGTGCCAGCAGAGACAGGAGAACTAATGAAAAACTGTTTTTT
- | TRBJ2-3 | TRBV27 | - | CASSRADTQYF | TGTGCCAGCAGTCGGGCAGATACGCAGTATTTT
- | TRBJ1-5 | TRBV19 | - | CASSIEVGAVSQPQHF | TGTGCCAGTAGTATAGAGGTTGGAGCCGTCTCTCAGCCCCAGCATTTT
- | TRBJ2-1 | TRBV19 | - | CASSINEGGPYNEQFF | TGTGCCAGTAGTATAAATGAAGGAGGCCCCTACAATGAGCAGTTCTTC
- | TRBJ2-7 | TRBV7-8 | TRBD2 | CASSSGLTGGYEQYF | TGTGCCAGCAGCTCAGGGCTGACGGGAGGCTACGAGCAGTACTTC
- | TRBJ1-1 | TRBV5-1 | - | CASSFPDYTEAFF | TGCGCCAGCAGCTTCCCGGATTACACTGAAGCTTTCTTT
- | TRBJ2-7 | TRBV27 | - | CASAPDWEPISGYEQYF | TGTGCCAGTGCCCCAGATTGGGAGCCCATATCGGGATACGAGCAGTACTTC
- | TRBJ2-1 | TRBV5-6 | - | CASSPGPYNEQFF | TGTGCCAGCAGCCCCGGGCCCTACAATGAGCAGTTCTTC
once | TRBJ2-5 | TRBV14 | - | CASSQEWGRWGEETQYF | TGTGCCAGCAGCCAAGAGTGGGGCCGCTGGGGGGAGGAGACCCAGTACTTC
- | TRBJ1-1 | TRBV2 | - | CASPTVGVTEAFF | TGTGCCAGCCCGACAGTCGGGGTCACTGAAGCTTTCTTT
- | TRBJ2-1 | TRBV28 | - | CASSLRGSYNEQFF | TGTGCCAGCTCTTTACGGGGGTCTTACAATGAGCAGTTCTTC
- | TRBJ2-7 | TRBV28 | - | CASSFQGSYEQYF | TGTGCCAGCAGTTTCCAAGGATCCTACGAGCAGTACTTC
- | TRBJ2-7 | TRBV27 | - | CASSLGPVTSYEQYF | TGTGCCAGCAGTTTAGGGCCAGTAACATCCTACGAGCAGTACTTC
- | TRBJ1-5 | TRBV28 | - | CASSYRDNQPQHF | TGTGCCAGCAGTTACAGGGACAATCAGCCCCAGCATTTT
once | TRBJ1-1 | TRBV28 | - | CASSRLGSVTPEAFF | TGTGCCAGCAGCCGCCTCGGATCTGTAACCCCTGAAGCTTTCTTT
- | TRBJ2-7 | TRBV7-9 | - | CASSFAQEAGEQYF | TGTGCCAGCAGCTTCGCCCAAGAGGCGGGCGAGCAGTACTTC
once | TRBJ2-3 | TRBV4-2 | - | CASSQVATYTDTQYF | TGTGCCAGCAGCCAAGTGGCGACTTACACAGATACGCAGTATTTT
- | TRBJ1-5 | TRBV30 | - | CAWSPGQNQPQHF | TGTGCCTGGAGCCCGGGACAAAATCAGCCCCAGCATTTT
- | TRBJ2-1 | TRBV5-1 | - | CASNVGGTYNEQFF | TGCGCCAGCAACGTAGGAGGAACATACAATGAGCAGTTCTTC
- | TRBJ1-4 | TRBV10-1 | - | CASSESIGTQLFF | TGCGCCAGCAGTGAGTCGATAGGGACGCAGCTGTTTTTT
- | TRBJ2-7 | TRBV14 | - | CASRLTGTPTYEQYF | TGTGCCAGCAGACTCACCGGGACACCGACCTACGAGCAGTACTTC
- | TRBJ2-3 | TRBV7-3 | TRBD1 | CASARGQALIHTDTQYF | TGTGCCAGCGCCCGGGGACAGGCCTTAATTCACACAGATACGCAGTATTTT
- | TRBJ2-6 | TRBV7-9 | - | CASSFRRTGNSGANVLTF | TGTGCCAGCAGCTTCCGGCGAACAGGGAACTCTGGGGCCAACGTCCTGACTTTC
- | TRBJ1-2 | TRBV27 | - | CASGPRASYGYTF | TGTGCCAGCGGCCCTCGAGCCTCCTATGGCTACACCTTC
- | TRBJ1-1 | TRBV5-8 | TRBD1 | CASSSLWTGPEAFF | TGTGCCAGCAGCTCGCTTTGGACAGGGCCTGAAGCTTTCTTT
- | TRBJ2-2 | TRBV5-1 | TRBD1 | CASSLAGTAVTGELFF | TGCGCCAGCAGCTTGGCGGGGACAGCCGTTACCGGGGAGCTGTTTTTT
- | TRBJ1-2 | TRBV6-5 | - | CASSYSTGNYGYTF | TGTGCCAGCAGTTACTCGACAGGAAACTATGGCTACACCTTC
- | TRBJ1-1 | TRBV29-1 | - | CSVEDNIIRGVLAFF | TGCAGCGTTGAAGATAATATCATCCGTGGGGTTTTAGCTTTCTTT
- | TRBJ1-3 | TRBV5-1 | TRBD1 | CASSKTFPGGTGNTIYF | TGCGCCAGCAGCAAGACTTTCCCAGGGGGCACTGGAAACACCATATATTTT
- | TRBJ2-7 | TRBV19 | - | CASSIDTTYEQYF | TGTGCCAGTAGTATAGATACTACCTACGAGCAGTACTTC
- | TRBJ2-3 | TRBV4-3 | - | CASSHRHQSSDTQYF | TGCGCCAGCAGCCATAGACATCAATCGTCCGATACGCAGTATTTT
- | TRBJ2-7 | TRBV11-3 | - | CASSLSSYEQYF | TGTGCCAGCAGCTTGAGCTCCTACGAGCAGTACTTC
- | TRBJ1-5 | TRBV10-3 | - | CAIRGGVTRQVYYQPQHF | TGTGCCATCAGGGGAGGGGTTACACGACAGGTCTATTATCAGCCCCAGCATTTT
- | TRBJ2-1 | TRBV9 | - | CASSPGPGEQFF | TGTGCCAGCAGCCCAGGACCCGGTGAGCAGTTCTTC
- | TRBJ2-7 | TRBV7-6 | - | CASSLDSSYEQYF | TGTGCCAGCAGCTTAGATAGCAGCTACGAGCAGTACTTC